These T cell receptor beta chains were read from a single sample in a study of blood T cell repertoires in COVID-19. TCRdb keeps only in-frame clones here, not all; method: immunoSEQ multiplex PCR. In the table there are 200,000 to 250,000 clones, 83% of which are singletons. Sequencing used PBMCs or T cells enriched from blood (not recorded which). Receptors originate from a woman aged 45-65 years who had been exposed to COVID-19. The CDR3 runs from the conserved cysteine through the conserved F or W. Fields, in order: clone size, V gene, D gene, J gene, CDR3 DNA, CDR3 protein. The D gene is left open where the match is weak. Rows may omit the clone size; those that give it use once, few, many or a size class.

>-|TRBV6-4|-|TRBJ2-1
TGTGCCAGCAGTGTCGATTGGGGGGATGAGCAGTTCTTC
CASSVDWGDEQFF
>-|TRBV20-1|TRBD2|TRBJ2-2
TGCAGTGCTAGTACTAGCGTTGACACCGGGGAGCTGTTTTTT
CSASTSVDTGELFF
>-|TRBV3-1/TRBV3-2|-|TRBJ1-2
TGTGCCAGCAGCCAAGGGAGTGCGGGCTATGGCTACACCTTC
CASSQGSAGYGYTF
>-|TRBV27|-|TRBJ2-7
TGTGCCAGCAGTCTTCTGGGCGGGGGCCTCTCCTACGAGCAGTACTTC
CASSLLGGGLSYEQYF
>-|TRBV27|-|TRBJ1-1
TGTGCCAGCAGACTACAAGGCCCGAACACTGAAGCTTTCTTT
CASRLQGPNTEAFF
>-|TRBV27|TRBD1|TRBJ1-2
TGTGCCAGCAGTTACGATTTGACAGGGGGCGTTAAGGGCTACACCTTC
CASSYDLTGGVKGYTF
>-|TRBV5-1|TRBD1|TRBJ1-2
TGCGCCAGCAGCTCGACAGGGAGCTATGGCTACACCTTC
CASSSTGSYGYTF
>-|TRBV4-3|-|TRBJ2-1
TGCGCCAGCAGCCAAGATTGGAGTTACAATGAGCAGTTCTTC
CASSQDWSYNEQFF
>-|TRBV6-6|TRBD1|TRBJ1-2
TGTGCCAGCACCCGGGGACAGGGGAACTATGGCTACACCTTC
CASTRGQGNYGYTF
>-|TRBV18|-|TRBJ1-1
TGTGCCAGCTCACCCCGGGCAGGGGTTTTGAACACTGAAGCTTTCTTT
CASSPRAGVLNTEAFF
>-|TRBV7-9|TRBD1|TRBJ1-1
TGTGCCAGCAGCTCTGAACCTGGGACAGCTACCATGAACACTGAAGCTTTCTTT
CASSSEPGTATMNTEAFF
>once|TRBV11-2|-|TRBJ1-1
TGTGCCAGCAGCTTGAAGAGCGTGAACACTGAAGCTTTCTTT
CASSLKSVNTEAFF
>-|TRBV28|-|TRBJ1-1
TGTGCCAGCAGTGTCGCAGGGGCTAACACTGAAGCTTTCTTT
CASSVAGANTEAFF
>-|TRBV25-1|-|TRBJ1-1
TGTGCCAGCAATCCCACAGGGATGAACACTGAAGCTTTCTTT
CASNPTGMNTEAFF